This T cell receptor (beta chain) was documented in a study of T cells in Graves' hyperthyroidism and ophthalmopathy (dated by TCRdb to the late 2010s). For the wider study: Peripheral blood was sampled at the time of initial diagnosis, prior to any treatment. TCR V-J signatures able to tell the groups apart were searched for in a discovery cohort of 100 patients, of whom around 43 had Graves' ophthalmopathy and around 58 had stable Graves' hyperthyroidism. The 100 or so discovery patients were randomly divided into training and test sets at a 7:3 ratio. The paper reports TCR Vbeta CDR3 sequencing of 130 to 150 peripheral blood samples: 40 to 45 ophthalmopathy, roughly 74 hyperthyroidism and 17 progressor patients. After sampling, hyperthyroidism patients received methimazole starting at 30 mg daily, and ophthalmopathy patients received high-dose intravenous methylprednisolone. An independent validation cohort of under 20 hyperthyroidism patients and 15 or so patients who later progressed to ophthalmopathy tested prospective prediction of ophthalmopathy. In addition, the study compared T-cell repertoires in thyroid tissue and in blood from six Graves' hyperthyroidism patients.

General study outcomes and caveats: A 13 V-J signature model separated ophthalmopathy from stable hyperthyroidism, with just over 85% sensitivity and 81.08% specificity in cross-validation and 80%/75% in testing. Sample size was not statistically predetermined, and investigators were not blinded to group allocation. In validation, progression to ophthalmopathy was predicted by the model with around 71% sensitivity and 72% to 85% specificity, a median of about 6.8 months before onset. Blood samples also contained most of the expanded thyroid clonotypes (frequency above 0.001), which suggests that blood repertoires may reflect thyroid immune responses.

The TCR beta CDR3 regions were amplified from RNA transcripts. The first round of RT-PCR for the TCR CDR3 was performed with the HTBI primer set and the Qiagen OneStep RT-PCR kit. Libraries were constructed in a second round of multiplex PCR, after which size selection and purification were carried out. Sequencing of the libraries was done on an Illumina HiSeq2000 using paired-end 100 bp reads. The published analysis was carried out like this. Raw data were processed with SOAPnuke, discarding reads with adapters, uncalled bases, mean Phred below 15, or no exact constant-primer or identifier match. COPE v1.2.5 was used to merge the high-quality paired reads, and each unique nucleotide sequence was defined as a clonotype. MiTCR v1.1 was used to align the clonotypes against IMGT TRBV, TRBD and TRBJ reference segments. Analysis was restricted to V-J combinations with a frequency above 0.0001, which covered approximately 99% of repertoires. A TCS score was defined as the ratio between F50 (clonal expansion) and ExV (chaos), using BLOSUM62-based TCRdist between CDR3 peptides within each V-J. Welch's t-statistics and random forest reduced roughly 530 V-J features to 10 to 15, which were used in a naive Bayes classifier (R e1071). In TCRdb, the public reads were trimmed at Q25 with fastp and aligned with MiXCR, with productive beta chains retained. Records with the same CDR3 protein are collapsed into one entry carrying the most frequent genes and DNA. The V and J calls come from TCRdb's annotation, not from the publication. For this sample the table gives 300,000 to 450,000 distinct CDR3 sequences, of which approximately 18% were detected only once. The ten largest make up 40% of the sample.

Ophthalmopathy patients had moderately to severely active disease, Clinical Activity Score of at least 3, NOSPECS grade of at least 4, and duration under 3 months. The study excluded patients with uncontrolled infections, other autoimmune diseases, pregnancy or lactation. Diagnoses were established on the basis of clinical symptoms, serum thyroxine and TRAb, thyroid ultrasound, and orbital computed tomography. Ficoll-Paque density gradient centrifugation was used to isolate PBMCs from 10 ml of fresh peripheral blood. Trizol reagent was used to extract total RNA, and RNA quality was then checked on an Agilent 2100 Bioanalyzer. As for this clonotype: Its antigen remains unidentified. The input lacks base qualities; no much larger clone sits a single base away.

Sequencing was done on a sample of blood. This receptor was taken from a man between 18 and 29 years old with Graves' ophthalmopathy.

The CDR3 has the sequence CASSSPGQGAPEQYF. Here is the DNA: TGTGCCAGCAGCTCCCCGGGACAGGGGGCACCCGAGCAGTACTTC. The V gene is TRBV7-9 and the J gene is TRBJ2-7; 12 bases in between match TRBD1. Measured from the cysteine to the phenylalanine, the CDR3 is 15 residues long. CDR3 DNA only is kept here, 45 bases in frame from base 1. According to the germline V gene (reference sequence), CDR1 reads SEHNR and CDR2 reads FQNEAQ. After removal of 4 bases from V and 6 bases from J, the junction retains 7 bases not matched to a gene.